These 27 T cell receptor beta chains were all obtained from the same sample, sequenced in a study of blood T cell repertoires in COVID-19. Assay: immunoSEQ multiplex PCR; the TCRdb copy retains only in-frame clones and omits some. The sample contains some 250,000 clones, roughly 88% of which appear only once. The sequencing sample was made of PBMCs or T cells enriched from blood (not recorded which). The receptors derive from a woman in her forties or fifties who had recovered from COVID-19.

The J gene is TRBJ2-5, the V gene TRBV28; D might be TRBD2 (6 bases). V was pared by 5 bases and J by 5 bases, with 33 bases between. Germline CDR1 reads MDHEN; CDR2 reads SYDVKM. The CDR3 spans 20 residues. CDR3 loop: CASSPPAGSGSQTPPETQYF. The CDR3 nucleotides read TGTGCCAGCAGTCCCCCCGCGGGTAGCGGAAGCCAAACCCCCCCGGAGACCCAGTACTTC.

A few counts support this clone. The chain recombines TRBV28 with TRBJ2-1; 12 bases are a match to TRBD2. Germline V gene data show CDR1 as MDHEN and CDR2 as SYDVKM. This CDR3 has 14 residues. This CDR3 is CASNLAGGPNEQFF. In nucleotides, the CDR3 is TGTGCTTCTAACCTAGCGGGAGGGCCCAATGAGCAGTTCTTC. Filled out from reference TRBV28 and TRBJ2-1, the complete variable domain reads DVKVTQSSRYLVKRTGEKVFLECVQDMDHENMFWYRQDPGLGLRLIYFSYDVKMKEKGDIPEGYSVSREKKERFSLILESASTNQTSMYLCASNLAGGPNEQFFGPGTRLTVL.

This sequence joins TRBV4-1 and TRBJ2-7; 7 nucleotides align to TRBD1. This CDR3 has 15 amino acids. V shed 6 bases, J shed 2 bases, and the junction held 10 bases outside the gene matches. Germline lookup yields CDR1 MGHRA and CDR2 YSYEKL. CDR3 loop: CASSRPGTDTYEQYF. CDR3 sequence (DNA): TGCGCCAGCAGTCGACCCGGGACAGATACCTACGAGCAGTACTTC.

The chain recombines TRBV3-1 (or the pseudogene TRBV3-2) with TRBJ1-2, with 8 bases identical to TRBD1. The CDR3 covers 13 residues. Per germline, CDR1 LGHDT and CDR2 YNNKEL (reference sequence). Trimming removed 5 bases from V and 7 bases from J; junction bases left unmatched: 6. The CDR3 sequence is CASSGQGASGYTF. The DNA of the CDR3 is TGTGCCAGCAGCGGCCAGGGGGCGAGTGGCTACACCTTC.

V usage is TRBV5-1 and J usage is TRBJ2-2; 7 nucleotides match TRBD1. Unmatched junction bases numbered 10, after V lost 5 bases and J lost 6 bases. The germline gives CDR1 SGHRS, CDR2 YFSETQ. The CDR3 extends over 15 amino acids. The CDR3 is CASRSTGTAAGELFF. The CDR3 DNA follows: TGCGCCAGCAGATCTACCGGGACAGCAGCCGGGGAGCTGTTTTTT.

The chain couples TRBV9 to TRBJ2-2, with 9 bases identical to TRBD2. The CDR3 runs 15 residues. Per the germline V gene, CDR1 is SGDLS and CDR2 is YYNGEE. After removal of 2 bases from V and 1 base from J, the junction contained 0 bases not matched to a gene. The chain's CDR3 is CASSVSGRNTGELFF. The DNA for the CDR3 is TGTGCCAGCAGCGTTAGCGGGAGGAACACCGGGGAGCTGTTTTTT.

The V call is TRBV12-3 or TRBV12-4, the J call TRBJ1-6; D remains unclear. V dropped 5 bases and J dropped 15 bases, with 14 bases sitting between them. The CDR3 spans 12 residues. The chain's CDR3 is CASSLPSTHLHF. The CDR3 nucleotides read TGTGCCAGCAGTCTACCGTCTACCCACCTCCACTTT.

This clone was observed a few times. The rearrangement joins TRBV18 to TRBJ1-2; no firm D call. The CDR3 sequence is 13 residues long. In germline, CDR1 is KGHSH, CDR2 LQKENI. Trimming left V 2 bases short and J 8 bases short, with 12 bases between. CDR3 in DNA: TGTGCCAGCTCACCATCCGACACCCGAGGCTACACCTTC. It translates to CASSPSDTRGYTF.

This clone has just one count. The chain couples TRBV28 to TRBJ2-7, with 10 bases matching TRBD1. Trimming took 5 bases from V and 5 from J; bases not matched to a gene: 9. The CDR3 is 15 amino acids. Germline-derived CDR1 and CDR2 are MDHEN and SYDVKM. Here the CDR3 reads CASSPLGTGVHEQYF. In DNA, the CDR3 is TGTGCCAGCAGTCCGCTCGGGACAGGGGTCCACGAGCAGTACTTC.

This clone was found once. V gene TRBV7-2 combines with J gene TRBJ2-1, with TRBD1 matching over 8 bases. Germline values: CDR1 SGHTA, CDR2 FQGNSA. Germline trimming cut 2 bases from V and 4 bases from J; bases unmatched to any gene: 7. CDR3 length equals 16 residues. The CDR3 sequence is CASSLNPGQVYNEQFF. In nucleotides, the CDR3 is TGTGCCAGCAGCTTAAATCCGGGACAGGTTTACAATGAGCAGTTCTTC.

The CDR3 nucleotides are TGTGCCAGCAGCAAGGGGGCGACCGGGGAGCTGTTTTTT. This encodes CASSKGATGELFF. V gene TRBV21-1 combines with J gene TRBJ2-2; the DNA was not compared with TRBD1, the D call given in the table. TRBV21-1 is a documented pseudogene. The length of the CDR3 is 13 residues.

The gene calls are TRBV6-5 and TRBJ2-2; D gene ambiguous. Trimming took 2 bases from V and 1 from J, leaving 5 bases between them. This CDR3 contains 14 residues. Germline V gene data show CDR1 as MNHEY and CDR2 as SVGAGI. The CDR3 DNA sequence: TGTGCCAGCAGTTACATCAGGAACACCGGGGAGCTGTTTTTT. This gives the protein CASSYIRNTGELFF.

The chain couples TRBV5-6 to TRBJ1-1; D ambiguous. The CDR3 extends over 12 amino acids. Germline CDR1 and CDR2: SGHDT and YYEEEE. Trimming left V 4 bases short and J 11 bases short, with 15 bases between. CDR3 in amino acids: CASSRGTIWAFF. The CDR3 bases are TGTGCCAGCAGCCGAGGAACAATTTGGGCTTTCTTT.

The genes are TRBV5-1 and TRBJ2-1; 10 nucleotides line up with TRBD2. The CDR3 has 15 residues. J was trimmed by 7 bases and V by 4 bases; bases with no gene match: 8. Germline V gene lookup returns CDR1 SGHRS and CDR2 YFSETQ. CDR3 in amino acids: CASSPLAGARNEQFF. DNA of the CDR3: TGCGCCAGCAGCCCTCTAGCGGGAGCGAGGAATGAGCAGTTCTTC.

The chain combines TRBV19 with TRBJ1-5; 8 positions agree with TRBD1. Germline CDR1 reads LNHDA; CDR2 reads SQIVND (reference sequence). V lost 7 bases, J lost 0 bases, and 5 bases stayed unmatched. The CDR3 has 15 amino acids. DNA of the CDR3: TGTGCCAGTACCCGGACAGGGAATAGCAATCAGCCCCAGCATTTT. Its translation is CASTRTGNSNQPQHF. Complete variable domain (other parts from reference TRBV19 and TRBJ1-5): DGGITQSPKYLFRKEGQNVTLSCEQNLNHDAMYWYRQDPGQGLRLIYYSQIVNDFQKGDIAEGYSVSREKKESFPLTVTSAQKNPTAFYLCASTRTGNSNQPQHFGDGTRLSIL.

As concerns this clone: Its ends do not fully match the called genes, so a read error is possible. The chain recombines TRBV20-1 with TRBJ1-1; maybe TRBD1 (5 bases). The CDR3 runs to 10 residues. Germline CDR1 reads DFQATT; CDR2 reads SNEGSKA (reference sequence). CDR3 nucleotides: TGCAGTGCGCCGGACACTGAAACTTTCTTT. It encodes CSAPDTETFF.

The chain joins TRBV19 to TRBJ1-2; TRBD1 might be the D (6 bases). CDR3 length: 16 amino acids. V lost 4 bases and J 3 bases, leaving 18 bases between the germline ends. Germline V gene lookup returns CDR1 LNHDA and CDR2 SQIVND (reference sequence). In DNA form, the CDR3 reads TGTGCCAGTAGTACATACACAGGGTTTGTTGACTATGGCTACACCTTC. Translated, it gives CASSTYTGFVDYGYTF.

This clone came up once. This chain joins TRBV28 and TRBJ2-7, with 8 bases that match TRBD1. Germline V gives CDR1 MDHEN, CDR2 SYDVKM. Unmatched junction bases numbered 6, after V lost 5 bases and J lost 3 bases. The CDR3 has 14 amino acids. As DNA, the CDR3 is TGTGCCAGCAGTGATCCAGGGGGCTACTACGAGCAGTACTTC. Protein: CASSDPGGYYEQYF.

The chain carries TRBV9 and TRBJ1-1, with TRBD1 as a possible D gene (6 bases). The CDR3 loop spans 12 amino acids. V dropped 4 bases and J dropped 7 bases, with 11 bases sitting between them. Germline assignment: CDR1 SGDLS and CDR2 YYNGEE. The CDR3 protein is CASSFKDSEAFF. The DNA for the CDR3 is TGTGCCAGCAGCTTCAAGGACAGTGAAGCTTTCTTT.

The V and J genes are TRBV19 and TRBJ2-7; 14 nucleotides agree with TRBD2. This CDR3 comprises 18 residues. Trimming removed 5 bases from V and 5 bases from J; junction bases left unmatched: 14. Germline assignment: CDR1 LNHDA and CDR2 SQIVND (reference sequence). DNA for the CDR3: TGTGCCAGTAGTCCCGGACTAGCGGGAGGATTAACCTCTCACGAGCAGTACTTC. This translates into CASSPGLAGGLTSHEQYF.

Worth noting for this clone: Relative to the germline gene, one junction end is altered; a read error may explain this. The J gene is TRBJ2-6, the V gene TRBV7-7; TRBD1 matches at 9 bases. The germline gives CDR1 SSHAT, CDR2 FNYEAQ (reference sequence). CDR3 length equals 18 residues. CDR3 loop: CASSLGTGGSSGANVLTF. CDR3 sequence (DNA): TGTGCTAGCAGCTTAGGCACAGGGGGCAGTTCTGGGGCCAACGTCCTGACTTTC. The complete variable domain, with remaining parts taken from reference TRBV7-7 and TRBJ2-6, reads GAGVSQSPRYKVTKRGQDVTLRCDPISSHATLYWYQQALGQGPEFLTYFNYEAQPDKSGLPSDRFSAERPEGSISTLTIQRTEQRDSAMYRCASSLGTGGSSGANVLTFGAGSRLTVL.

This chain joins TRBV28 and TRBJ2-3; D call uncertain. V lost 5 bases and J 6 bases, leaving 9 bases between the germline ends. CDR3 length equals 12 residues. Germline V gives CDR1 MDHEN, CDR2 SYDVKM. The CDR3 DNA sequence: TGTGCCAGCAGTCTGTTAGCCGATACGCAGTATTTT. Protein product: CASSLLADTQYF.

V usage is TRBV3-1 (or the pseudogene TRBV3-2) and J usage is TRBJ1-2; maybe TRBD1 (5 bases). Germline V gene data show CDR1 as LGHDT and CDR2 as YNNKEL (reference sequence). This CDR3 has 16 amino acids. V was pared by 3 bases and J by 7 bases, with 21 bases between. The DNA for the CDR3 is TGTGCCAGCAGCCACTTCTTAATCATTCAGGGTTCTGGCTACACCTTC. Translation: CASSHFLIIQGSGYTF.

This sequence joins TRBV4-1 and TRBJ2-2, with 11 bases that match TRBD2. The trim removed 4 bases at V and 5 bases at J, leaving 3 bases unmatched. There are 15 residues in the CDR3. CDR1 and CDR2 from the germline V gene are MGHRA and YSYEKL. CDR3 DNA sequence: TGCGCCAGCAGCCCCCGACTAGCGGGGACCGGGGAGCTGTTTTTT. Translated: CASSPRLAGTGELFF.

V usage is TRBV27 and J usage is TRBJ2-7; D is perhaps TRBD1 (6 bases). Trimming cost V 2 bases and J 2 bases, with 13 bases left between them. Germline CDR1 reads MNHEY; CDR2 reads SMNVEV (reference sequence). This CDR3 spans 15 amino acids. CDR3 sequence reads: CASSLQGTETYEQYF. As DNA, the CDR3 is TGTGCCAGCAGTTTACAGGGGACGGAAACCTACGAGCAGTACTTC.

The chain combines TRBV6-5 with TRBJ1-4, with D perhaps matching TRBD1 (5 bases). CDR1 MNHEY and CDR2 SVGAGI come from the germline V gene. This CDR3 contains 14 residues. The V end lost 2 bases, the J end lost 8 bases, and 12 bases lay between the germline ends. The CDR3 DNA follows: TGTGCCAGCAGTTACGGGGGGGTCAAAGAAAAACTGTTTTTT. This codes for CASSYGGVKEKLFF.

This clone was seen only once. The chain links TRBV11-2 to TRBJ1-5, with D possibly TRBD1 on 6 matching bases. This CDR3 has 14 residues. Germline V CDR1 and CDR2: SGHAT, FQNNGV. V was pared by 1 base and J by 2 bases, with 6 bases between. The CDR3, as DNA: TGTGCCAGCAGCTTAGCAGGGGGCAATCAGCCCCAGCATTTT. This encodes CASSLAGGNQPQHF. The full variable domain, completed using reference TRBV11-2 and TRBJ1-5, is EAGVAQSPRYKIIEKRQSVAFWCNPISGHATLYWYQQILGQGPKLLIQFQNNGVVDDSQLPKDRFSAERLKGVDSTLKIQPAKLEDSAVYLCASSLAGGNQPQHFGDGTRLSIL.